Described below is a single T cell receptor beta chain sequence and its context. Its target is not known. This record comes from a study of CD8 T cells in ankylosing spondylitis. The study's findings and limits: In ankylosing spondylitis blood, a motif of fewer than 10 highly homologous TCR beta variants appeared characteristic. Peripheral blood held disease-linked clones only at relatively low frequency, and these were CD8+.

Molecular-barcoded quantitative 5'-RACE produced these TCR beta libraries. TCRdb reprocessed the 5' RACE reads with MiXCR, giving one entry per CDR3 protein. This table holds approximately 540,000 distinct CDR3 sequences, more than 9.5% found once. This sequence was found in a male donor with ankylosing spondylitis. Input material: blood, either unsorted or a sorted T cell fraction (not recorded which).

CDR3 residues: CASIKAGENQPQHF. The CDR3 bases are TGTGCCAGCATCAAAGCGGGGGAAAATCAGCCCCAGCATTTT. The rearrangement links TRBV12-3 or TRBV12-4 to TRBJ1-5, with a weak D call TRBD1 (5 bases). V lost 7 bases to trimming and J lost 4 bases, with 14 bases between them. The CDR3 sequence is 14 residues long.